This is a list of T cell receptor beta chains from one sample in a study of cytomegalovirus exposure and HLA in healthy donors. TCRdb keeps only in-frame clones here, not all; method: immunoSEQ multiplex PCR. The sample lists some 110,000 clones; 70% to 80% were seen once. Source material: PBMCs. The receptor set was obtained from a man aged 45 to 65 in good health and CMV-seropositive. Each CDR3 is given without its conserved first and last residue.

V gene	J gene	CDR3 protein
TRBV11-2	TRBJ2-1	ASRDWGGGNL
TRBV7-9	TRBJ1-6	ASSPRDRATSPLH
TRBV9	TRBJ2-5	ASSVEPGETQY
TRBV19	TRBJ1-2	ASSVGQFYGYT
TRBV12-5	TRBJ2-2	ASGLGTTDTGELF
TRBV4-1	TRBJ1-1	ASSPQGGGNTEAF
TRBV27	TRBJ2-2	ASSLRGRDVTGELF
TRBV27	TRBJ1-1	ASSANRQGLVAF
TRBV7-2	TRBJ1-5	ASSSRGTTVQPQH
TRBV5-1	TRBJ2-5	ASSGLTGFQETQY
TRBV7-8	TRBJ1-1	ASSHRTGAF
TRBV11-2	TRBJ2-5	ASSLGVETQY
TRBV11-2	TRBJ2-5	ASTQGVAETQY
TRBV7-8	TRBJ1-2	ASSEDRVNGYT
TRBV2	TRBJ2-4	ARQVADIQY
TRBV7-2	TRBJ2-2	ASSSRSANTGELF
TRBV5-1	TRBJ2-1	ASSQRGTSGSRNEQF
TRBV7-6	TRBJ2-7	ASSPTRRNEQY
TRBV5-1	TRBJ2-3	ASSRGQPGYTDTQY
TRBV1	TRBJ1-5	TSSLTGYSNQPQH
TRBV19	TRBJ2-1	ASSKRDRNEQF
TRBV7-8	TRBJ1-5	ASSFNRDRNQPQH
TRBV2	TRBJ1-2	ASTLDRTPGGGYT
TRBV28	TRBJ2-7	ASQGDRTGYEQY
TRBV5-4	TRBJ1-5	ASSLAGGSQPQH
TRBV7-2	TRBJ2-3	ASSSGLGLAGVDTQY
TRBV5-1	TRBJ1-1	ASSSTGLTEAF
TRBV29-1	TRBJ2-7	SVGDTYEQY
TRBV27	TRBJ1-1	ASSQNSGGTEAF
TRBV7-9	TRBJ1-1	ASSRLNTEAF
TRBV9	TRBJ1-1	ASSVGQGHTEAF
TRBV6-5	TRBJ1-2	ASSNPGLTNYGYT
TRBV18	TRBJ1-3	ASSRGQGTGNTIY
TRBV27	TRBJ1-1	ASRRSSGGVTEAF
TRBV5-4	TRBJ2-7	ASSEGLALSPYEQY
TRBV19	TRBJ1-4	ASSTGTGYEKLF
TRBV28	TRBJ2-7	ASSFGGSIYEQY
TRBV29-1	TRBJ1-2	SVGRGGDYGYT
TRBV6-6	TRBJ1-5	ASRTGEGTGNQPQH
TRBV5-6	TRBJ2-2	ASSLRDRVPGELF
TRBV27	TRBJ2-2	ASSPRRGNLNTGELF
TRBV9	TRBJ2-3	ASSVATHSTDTQY
TRBV11-3	TRBJ2-7	ASSREPRAIFFTPYEQY
TRBV5-4	TRBJ1-1	ASSWGGGAFTEAF
TRBV29-1	TRBJ1-3	SVSGEISGNTIY